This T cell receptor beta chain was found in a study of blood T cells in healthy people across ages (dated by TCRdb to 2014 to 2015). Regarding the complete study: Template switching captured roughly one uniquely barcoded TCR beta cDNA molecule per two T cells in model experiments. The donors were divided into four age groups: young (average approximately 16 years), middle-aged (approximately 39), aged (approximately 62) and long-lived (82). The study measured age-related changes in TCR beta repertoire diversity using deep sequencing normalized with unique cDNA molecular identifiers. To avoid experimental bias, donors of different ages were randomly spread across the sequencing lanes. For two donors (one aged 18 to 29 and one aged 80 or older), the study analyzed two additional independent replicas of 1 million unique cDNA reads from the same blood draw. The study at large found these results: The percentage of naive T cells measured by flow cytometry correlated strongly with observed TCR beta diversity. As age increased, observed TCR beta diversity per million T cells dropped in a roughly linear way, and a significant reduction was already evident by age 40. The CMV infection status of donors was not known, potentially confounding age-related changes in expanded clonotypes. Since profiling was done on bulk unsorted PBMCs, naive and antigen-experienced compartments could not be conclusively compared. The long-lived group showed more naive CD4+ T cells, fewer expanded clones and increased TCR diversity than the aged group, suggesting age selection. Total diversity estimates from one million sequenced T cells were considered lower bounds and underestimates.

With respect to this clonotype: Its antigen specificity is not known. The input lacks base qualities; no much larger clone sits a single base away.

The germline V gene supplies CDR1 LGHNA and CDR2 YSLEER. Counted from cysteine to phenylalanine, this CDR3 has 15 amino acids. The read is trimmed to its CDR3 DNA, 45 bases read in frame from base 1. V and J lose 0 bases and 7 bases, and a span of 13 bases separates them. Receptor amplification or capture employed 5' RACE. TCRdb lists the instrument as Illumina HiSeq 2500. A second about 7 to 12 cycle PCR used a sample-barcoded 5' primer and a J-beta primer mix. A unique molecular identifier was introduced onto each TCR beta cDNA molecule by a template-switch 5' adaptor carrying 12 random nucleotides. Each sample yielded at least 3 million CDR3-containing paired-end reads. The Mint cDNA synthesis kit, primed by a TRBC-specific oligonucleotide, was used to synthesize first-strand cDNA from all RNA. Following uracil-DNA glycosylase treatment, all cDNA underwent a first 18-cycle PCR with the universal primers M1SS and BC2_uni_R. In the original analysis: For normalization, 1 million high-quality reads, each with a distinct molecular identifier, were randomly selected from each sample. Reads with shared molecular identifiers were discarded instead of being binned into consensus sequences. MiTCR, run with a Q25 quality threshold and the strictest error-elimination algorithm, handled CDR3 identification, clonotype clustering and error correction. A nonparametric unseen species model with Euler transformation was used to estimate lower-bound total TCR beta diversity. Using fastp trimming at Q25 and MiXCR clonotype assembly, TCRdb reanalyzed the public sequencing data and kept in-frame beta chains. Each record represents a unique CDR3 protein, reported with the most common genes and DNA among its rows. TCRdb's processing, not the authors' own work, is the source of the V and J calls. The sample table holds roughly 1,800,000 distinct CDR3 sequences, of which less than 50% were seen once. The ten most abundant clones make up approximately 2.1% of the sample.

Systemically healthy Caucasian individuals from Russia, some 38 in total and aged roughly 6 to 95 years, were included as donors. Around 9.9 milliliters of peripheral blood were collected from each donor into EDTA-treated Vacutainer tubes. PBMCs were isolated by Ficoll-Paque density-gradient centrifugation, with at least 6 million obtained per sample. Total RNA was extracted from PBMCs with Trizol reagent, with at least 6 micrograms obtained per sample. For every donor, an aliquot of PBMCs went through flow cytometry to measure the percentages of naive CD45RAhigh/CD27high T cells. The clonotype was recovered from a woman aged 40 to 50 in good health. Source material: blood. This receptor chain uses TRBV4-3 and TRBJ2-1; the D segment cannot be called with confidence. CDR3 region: CASSQDLIGSNEQFF. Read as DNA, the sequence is TGCGCCAGCAGCCAAGATTTGATAGGGTCAAATGAGCAGTTCTTC.